The source of this T cell receptor (beta chain) is a study of blood T cell repertoires in COVID-19. About the study: Material from acute and convalescent COVID-19 was sourced from the United States, Italy and Spain.

Assay used: immunoSEQ multiplex PCR; TCRdb lists only in-frame clones, some missing. The table lists 350,000 or so clones, around 87% of them singletons. Germline V CDR1 and CDR2: LGHDT, YNNKEL (reference sequence). V dropped 0 bases and J dropped 4 bases, with 10 bases sitting between them. The CDR3 is made up of 15 amino acids. The sample consisted of peripheral blood. This sequence originates from a woman aged 30 to 39 with COVID-19, enrolled during active disease. The rearrangement links TRBV3-1 (or the pseudogene TRBV3-2) to TRBJ2-1; possible D gene TRBD2, 5 bases. In nucleotides, the CDR3 is TGTGCCAGCAGCCAAGATCGAACTAGATACAATGAGCAGTTCTTC. Amino acid sequence: CASSQDRTRYNEQFF.